What follows are 30 T cell receptor beta chains derived from one specimen sequenced in a study of cytotoxic CD8 clonotypes in ibrutinib-treated CLL. TCRdb's copy holds only in-frame clones and misses some; the assay was immunoSEQ multiplex PCR. The profile shows 150,000 to 200,000 clones, about 88% of them singletons. The sample in question was PBMCs, obtained at disease progression, from a patient treated with ibrutinib. These receptors were taken from a human donor with chronic lymphocytic leukemia.

The V and J genes are TRBV29-1 and TRBJ2-1; tentative D call: TRBD2 (5 bases). V dropped 4 bases and J dropped 3 bases, with 13 bases sitting between them. Germline V CDR1 and CDR2: SQVTM, ANQGSEA. The CDR3 is made up of 14 amino acids. The CDR3: CSVGELGFYNEQFF. The CDR3, as DNA: TGCAGCGTTGGGGAGCTAGGGTTCTACAATGAGCAGTTCTTC.

This chain joins TRBV30 and TRBJ2-1, with 9 bases fitting TRBD2. The germline V gene encodes CDR1 GTSNPN and CDR2 SVGIG (reference sequence). Trimming at V came to 0 bases and at J to 0 bases, leaving 6 bases not matched to a gene. This CDR3 contains 17 residues. The CDR3 DNA is TGTGCCTGGAGTGTTGGTAGCGGGGGCCCCTCCTACAATGAGCAGTTCTTC. Encoded protein: CAWSVGSGGPSYNEQFF.

A single count supports this clone. V usage is TRBV28 and J usage is TRBJ1-1; 8 bases map to TRBD1. Germline CDR1 and CDR2: MDHEN and SYDVKM. V dropped 10 bases and J dropped 6; count of bases not matched to a gene: 16. The CDR3 contains 15 residues. The CDR3 DNA is TGTGCCACCCGAGGAGAGACAGGGGTGGTTGCTGAAGCTTTCTTT. Translated, it gives CATRGETGVVAEAFF.

The chain couples TRBV9 to TRBJ1-1; unclear D gene. The ends were cut back, 7 bases at V and 3 bases at J, with 10 bases in the middle. This CDR3 region has 12 residues. Germline V gene data show CDR1 as SGDLS and CDR2 as YYNGEE. Here the CDR3 DNA reads TGTGCCAGCTCAGGAGGATACACTGAAGCTTTCTTT. It encodes CASSGGYTEAFF.

The genes are TRBV9 and TRBJ2-4, with a possible D match to TRBD1 (6 bases). The CDR3 contains 14 residues. Per germline, CDR1 SGDLS and CDR2 YYNGEE. Trimming removed 0 bases from V and 4 bases from J, with 8 bases in between. The CDR3 DNA follows: TGTGCCAGCAGCGTAGGAGGACAGAAAAACATTCAGTACTTC. Protein product: CASSVGGQKNIQYF.

This clone was counted only a few times. J is TRBJ2-1 and V is TRBV4-1; 7 positions agree with TRBD2. This CDR3 spans 17 amino acids. CDR1 is MGHRA and CDR2 is YSYEKL in the germline V gene. V was clipped by 6 bases and J by 8 bases; unmatched bases: 19. CDR3 sequence (DNA): TGCGCCAGCAGGCCCTCACCGGGACTAAGATTTGGCGATGAGCAGTTCTTC. Its translation is CASRPSPGLRFGDEQFF.

This rearrangement joins TRBV28 to TRBJ2-3, with D hard to call. CDR3 length equals 13 residues. V was shortened by 8 bases and J by 0 bases, with 9 bases between the two germline ends. Germline lookup yields CDR1 MDHEN and CDR2 SYDVKM. The CDR3 loop is CASGIASTDTQYF. As DNA, the CDR3 is TGTGCCAGCGGGATAGCCAGCACAGATACGCAGTATTTT.

This clone was seen once. This chain uses TRBV2 with TRBJ2-3; D tentatively reads TRBD1 or TRBD2 (5 bases each). V lost 6 bases to trimming and J lost 0 bases, with 13 bases between them. Germline V CDR1 and CDR2: SNHLY, FYNNEI. There are 15 residues in the CDR3. Here the CDR3 reads CASRGTDTSTDTQYF. In DNA form, the CDR3 reads TGTGCCAGCAGGGGGACGGATACTAGCACAGATACGCAGTATTTT. Variable domain in full (rest from reference TRBV2 and TRBJ2-3): EPEVTQTPSHQVTQMGQEVILRCVPISNHLYFYWYRQILGQKVEFLVSFYNNEISEKSEIFDDQFSVERPDGSNFTLKIRSTKLEDSAMYFCASRGTDTSTDTQYFGPGTRLTVL.

V and J are TRBV5-1 and TRBJ1-2; D remains ambiguous. The germline CDR1 and CDR2 sequences are SGHRS and YFSETQ. Deletions cut 0 bases from V and 3 bases from J, with 9 bases between. The CDR3 is made up of 14 amino acids. CDR3 nucleotide sequence: TGCGCCAGCAGCTTGGGGGAAGCTTACTATGGCTACACCTTC. Its protein product is CASSLGEAYYGYTF.

The J gene is TRBJ2-4, the V gene TRBV14, with D possibly TRBD2 on 6 matching bases. Germline lookup yields CDR1 SGHDN and CDR2 FVKESK. The CDR3 sequence is 12 residues long. The ends were cut back, 2 bases at V and 11 bases at J, with 10 bases in the middle. CDR3 region: CASSQRGTLQYF. CDR3 in DNA: TGTGCCAGCAGCCAACGGGGGACCCTTCAGTACTTC.

The chain carries TRBV6-5 and TRBJ2-2; possible D gene TRBD2, 5 bases. The CDR3 consists of 13 residues. Germline CDR1 and CDR2: MNHEY and SVGAGI. V was cut by 6 bases and J by 4 bases, with 9 bases left in between. CDR3 bases: TGTGCCAGCAGCCGCGGGTCCACCGGGGAGCTGTTTTTT. Translating it yields CASSRGSTGELFF.

The chain combines TRBV4-3 with TRBJ2-7; a possible D gene is TRBD1 (6 bases). This CDR3 has 15 amino acids. CDR1 LGHNA and CDR2 YSLEER come from the germline V gene. Deletions cut 4 bases from V and 1 base from J, with 14 bases between. CDR3 sequence reads: CASSPVPGQSYEQYF. The CDR3 coding sequence is TGCGCCAGCAGCCCGGTGCCCGGACAGTCCTACGAGCAGTACTTC.

The gene calls are TRBV5-1 and TRBJ1-1; D possibly corresponds to TRBD1 (5 bases). Germline CDR1 and CDR2: SGHRS and YFSETQ. Trimming removed 4 bases from V and 1 base from J, with 11 bases in between. This CDR3 region has 14 residues. CDR3 sequence (DNA): TGCGCCAGCAGCCCCCACGGGGGGAACACTGAAGCTTTCTTT. Protein: CASSPHGGNTEAFF.

This clone was detected only once. The chain combines TRBV25-1 with TRBJ1-1; D uncertain. Germline CDR1 MGHDK, CDR2 SYGVNS. The CDR3 runs to 14 residues. V was cut by 5 bases and J by 10 bases, with 20 bases left in between. CDR3 in amino acids: CASSPDFGLFIAFF. DNA for the CDR3: TGTGCCAGCAGTCCTGATTTCGGCCTCTTCATAGCTTTCTTT.

V and J are TRBV7-3 and TRBJ2-1; 10 nucleotides match TRBD1. The germline V gene encodes CDR1 SGHTA and CDR2 FQGTGA. The CDR3 length is 17 residues. J lost 6 bases, V lost 1 base, and 9 bases had no gene match. This chain's CDR3 is CASSLISSGTGANEQFF. The DNA of the CDR3 is TGTGCCAGCAGCTTAATATCCTCCGGGACAGGGGCCAATGAGCAGTTCTTC.

The chain employs TRBV6-6 and TRBJ1-2; D is undetermined. Germline V CDR1 and CDR2: MNHNY, SVGAGI (reference sequence). The CDR3 sequence is 12 residues long. V lost 6 bases and J lost 5, with 10 bases in between. The CDR3: CASRPRSYGYTF. The CDR3, as DNA: TGTGCCAGCAGGCCACGTTCATATGGCTACACCTTC.

This chain's CDR3 is CASSRDRVLAKNIQYF. In nucleotides, the CDR3 is TGTGCCAGCAGCCGGGACAGGGTATTAGCCAAAAACATTCAGTACTTC. The chain carries TRBV5-4 and TRBJ2-4; 9 positions agree with TRBD1. The CDR3 consists of 16 residues. The J segment lost 0 bases and the V segment lost 4 bases, leaving 5 bases of the junction unmatched. In germline, CDR1 is SGHNT, CDR2 YYREEE (reference sequence).

A single count supports this clone. The chain is built from TRBV28 and TRBJ2-7; TRBD2 is a possible D gene (5 bases). Trimming took 6 bases from V and 3 from J, leaving 15 bases between them. This CDR3 has 14 residues. Germline V gene sequence: CDR1 MDHEN, CDR2 SYDVKM. The CDR3 loop reads CASRLTQRNYEQYF. CDR3 coding DNA: TGTGCCAGCAGACTCACCCAGCGGAACTACGAGCAGTACTTC.

The chain links TRBV10-2 to TRBJ1-2; no definite D call. Germline values: CDR1 WSHSY, CDR2 SAAADI. The CDR3 is 14 amino acids. The ends were cut back, 6 bases at V and 4 bases at J, with 15 bases in the middle. This CDR3 reads CASSTPSSAYGYTF. CDR3 nucleotide sequence: TGCGCCAGCAGCACGCCGTCCAGCGCCTATGGCTACACCTTC.

This clone was seen a single time. J is TRBJ2-5 and V is TRBV28; D uncertain. This CDR3 comprises 11 residues. Between the trimmed V and J ends, which lost 1 base and 5 bases, there was a span of 2 bases. The V gene's germline CDR1 is MDHEN and CDR2 SYDVKM. CDR3 sequence reads: CASSLSETQYF. The DNA of the CDR3 is TGTGCCAGCAGTTTATCGGAGACCCAGTACTTC. The whole variable domain, filled in from reference TRBV28 and TRBJ2-5, reads DVKVTQSSRYLVKRTGEKVFLECVQDMDHENMFWYRQDPGLGLRLIYFSYDVKMKEKGDIPEGYSVSREKKERFSLILESASTNQTSMYLCASSLSETQYFGPGTRLLVL.

The CDR3 DNA follows: TGTGCCAGCGGGACGGTCGGGGAGCTGTTTTTT. It encodes CASGTVGELFF. The rearrangement uses TRBV25-1 and TRBJ2-2, with D perhaps being TRBD1 or TRBD2 (5 bases each). The ends were cut back, 8 bases at V and 7 bases at J, with 8 bases in the middle. The germline CDR1 and CDR2 sequences are MGHDK and SYGVNS. CDR3 length: 11 residues.

The rearrangement uses TRBV5-1 and TRBJ2-5; 9 positions match TRBD2. Unmatched junction bases numbered 5, after V lost 6 bases and J lost 2 bases. This CDR3 has 14 residues. Germline V gene data show CDR1 as SGHRS and CDR2 as YFSETQ. The CDR3 nucleotides read TGCGCCAGCATGGCGGGAGGGCCGCAAGAGACCCAGTACTTC. This encodes CASMAGGPQETQYF. The full variable domain, its missing parts supplied by reference TRBV5-1 and TRBJ2-5, is KAGVTQTPRYLIKTRGQQVTLSCSPISGHRSVSWYQQTPGQGLQFLFEYFSETQRNKGNFPGRFSGRQFSNSRSEMNVSTLELGDSALYLCASMAGGPQETQYFGPGTRLLVL.

This clone appeared a single time. The V and J genes are TRBV11-2 and TRBJ2-7; 11 nucleotides agree with TRBD2. The CDR3 runs 15 residues. V lost 5 bases to trimming and J lost 7 bases; unmatched junction nucleotides: 10. Germline values: CDR1 SGHAT, CDR2 FQNNGV. CDR3 in amino acids: CASSASTSGMREQYF. DNA for the CDR3: TGTGCCAGCAGCGCCTCGACTAGCGGGATGAGGGAGCAGTACTTC.

This chain connects TRBV19 to TRBJ1-5; D unresolved. The CDR3 consists of 14 residues. The V gene lost 4 bases and the J gene lost 5 bases, with 12 bases spanning the gap. The germline gives CDR1 LNHDA, CDR2 SQIVND (reference sequence). As DNA, the CDR3 is TGTGCCAGTAGTAACGGCGAAGCGTATCAGCCCCAGCATTTT. This codes for CASSNGEAYQPQHF.

This rearrangement joins TRBV29-1 to TRBJ1-2; D uncertain. CDR3 length: 15 amino acids. The V end lost 1 base, the J end lost 0 bases, and 12 bases lay between the germline ends. Germline V gene lookup returns CDR1 SQVTM and CDR2 ANQGSEA. CDR3 bases: TGCAGCGTTGAAGCTGGGAGCAGGTCTAACTATGGCTACACCTTC. Protein sequence: CSVEAGSRSNYGYTF.

V is TRBV19 and J is TRBJ1-4; D unresolved. The V gene's germline CDR1 is LNHDA and CDR2 SQIVND (reference sequence). The CDR3 has 17 amino acids. The ends were cut back, 4 bases at V and 7 bases at J, with 22 bases in the middle. The CDR3 DNA is TGTGCCAGTAGTACCCCCACGTGGTCCAGGATTGGTGAAAAACTGTTTTTT. This translates into CASSTPTWSRIGEKLFF.

V usage is TRBV27 and J usage is TRBJ2-3; TRBD2 might be the D (5 bases). With 5 bases removed from V and 3 bases from J, the gap between germline ends came to 6 bases. Germline V gene data show CDR1 as MNHEY and CDR2 as SMNVEV (reference sequence). There are 12 residues in the CDR3. This CDR3 is CASSRGTDTQYF. CDR3 bases: TGTGCCAGCAGTCGAGGGACAGATACGCAGTATTTT.

The chain combines TRBV30 with TRBJ2-3, with D possibly TRBD1 on 6 matching bases. This CDR3 is 17 amino acids long. The V end was cut by 3 bases, the J end by 2 bases, with 21 bases between. CDR1 is GTSNPN and CDR2 is SVGIG in the germline V gene (reference sequence). CDR3 in amino acids: CAWSLRGYLLSTDTQYF. DNA for the CDR3: TGTGCCTGGAGCTTAAGGGGGTACTTATTGTCCACAGATACGCAGTATTTT. Combining the CDR3 with reference TRBV30 and TRBJ2-3 gives the whole variable domain SQTIHQWPATLVQPVGSPLSLECTVEGTSNPNLYWYRQAAGRGLQLLFYSVGIGQISSEVPQNLSASRPQDRQFILSSKKLLLSDSGFYLCAWSLRGYLLSTDTQYFGPGTRLTVL.

The genes are TRBV30 and TRBJ2-2, with 7 nucleotides matching TRBD1. The V gene's germline CDR1 is GTSNPN and CDR2 SVGIG (reference sequence). The CDR3 loop spans 15 amino acids. The V segment lost 6 bases and the J segment 0 bases; nucleotides outside the gene matches: 7. The CDR3 protein is CACKQGSANTGELFF. CDR3 bases: TGTGCCTGTAAACAGGGGAGCGCGAACACCGGGGAGCTGTTTTTT. Variable domain in full (rest from reference TRBV30 and TRBJ2-2): SQTIHQWPATLVQPVGSPLSLECTVEGTSNPNLYWYRQAAGRGLQLLFYSVGIGQISSEVPQNLSASRPQDRQFILSSKKLLLSDSGFYLCACKQGSANTGELFFGEGSRLTVL.

This chain uses TRBV7-3 with TRBJ2-3; 12 bases align to TRBD1. Germline V gene lookup returns CDR1 SGHTA and CDR2 FQGTGA. J was trimmed by 6 bases and V by 4 bases; bases with no gene match: 5. The CDR3 sequence is 15 residues long. CDR3 in amino acids: CASSSRDRGRDTQYF. DNA of the CDR3: TGTGCCAGCAGCTCCCGGGACAGGGGGCGGGATACGCAGTATTTT.